One and the same sample provided the 24 T cell receptor beta chains below, sequenced in a study of beta chain features in type 1 diabetes. Study-level findings and limits: Across all four CD4+ subsets, people with type 1 diabetes showed modestly shorter TCRB CDR3s.

Every isolated RNA sample was fully reverse transcribed, so sequencing captured expressed TCRB transcripts. Sequencing used immunoSEQ multiplex PCR; TCRdb keeps in-frame clones, though not all of them. The table has roughly 330,000 clones, about 13% seen once. No antigen is known for these receptors. Sequencing was done on a sample of naive CD4+ T cells from blood. These receptors originate from a young woman with type 1 diabetes.

J is TRBJ2-3 and V is TRBV30; weak D call: TRBD2 (6 bases). This CDR3 is 12 amino acids long. Germline-derived CDR1 and CDR2 are GTSNPN and SVGIG (reference sequence). V was shortened by 6 bases and J by 4 bases, with 11 bases between the two germline ends. CDR3 bases: TGTGCCTGTAAGCAGCGGGCAGATACGCAGTATTTT. This translates into CACKQRADTQYF.

This clone was seen more than once but under ten times. The chain carries TRBV5-5 and TRBJ1-1; D gene uncertain. The CDR3 consists of 13 residues. Germline V gene sequence: CDR1 SGHKS, CDR2 YYEKEE (reference sequence). The V end was cut by 2 bases, the J end by 3 bases, with 8 bases between. The CDR3 DNA reads TGTGCCAGCAGCTTCCGGGGTCACACTGAAGCTTTCTTT. Protein sequence: CASSFRGHTEAFF.

This clone showed up just a few times. This sequence joins TRBV28 and TRBJ2-2; D not resolved. The CDR3 totals 13 residues. Germline CDR1 is MDHEN and CDR2 is SYDVKM. The V gene lost 7 bases and the J gene lost 5 bases, with 11 bases spanning the gap. This CDR3 reads CASTKRSTGELFF. The CDR3 DNA is TGTGCCAGCACCAAAAGGAGTACCGGGGAGCTGTTTTTT.

This clone was counted a few times. This chain's CDR3 is CASSERRSSYNEQFF. CDR3 DNA: TGTGCCAGCAGTGAAAGGCGGAGCTCCTACAATGAGCAGTTCTTC. The V gene is TRBV2, the J gene TRBJ2-1; no reliable D call. The germline gives CDR1 SNHLY, CDR2 FYNNEI. The germline V and J ends were trimmed by 2 bases and 0 bases, with 8 bases remaining between them. CDR3 length equals 15 residues.

This clone was seen more than once but under ten times. The chain carries TRBV11-2 and TRBJ2-1; possibly TRBD1 for D (5 bases). V lost 4 bases to trimming and J lost 0 bases, with 19 bases between them. CDR3 length: 18 residues. Looked up from germline, CDR1 is SGHAT and CDR2 is FQNNGV. The DNA of the CDR3 is TGTGCCAGCAGCTCCATGCAGGGCGAATACAGCTCCTACAATGAGCAGTTCTTC. This encodes CASSSMQGEYSSYNEQFF.

This clone was counted between two and nine times. The chain links TRBV13 to TRBJ2-3; 8 nucleotides match TRBD2. Unmatched junction bases numbered 4, after V lost 2 bases and J lost 3 bases. This CDR3 has 15 residues. Per germline, CDR1 PRHDT and CDR2 FYEKMQ (reference sequence). The CDR3 DNA sequence: TGTGCCAGCAGCTTAATAGCGGGAAAAACAGATACGCAGTATTTT. Its translation: CASSLIAGKTDTQYF.

This rearrangement joins TRBV6-6 to TRBJ2-7; maybe TRBD2 (5 bases). Trimming stripped 6 bases from V and 4 bases from J, with 22 bases between. Germline V CDR1 and CDR2: MNHNY, SVGAGI (reference sequence). The CDR3 extends over 16 amino acids. The DNA of the CDR3 is TGTGCCAGCAGGGGGAACCGGGAAGGACTCGGTTACGAGCAGTACGTC. This gives the protein CASRGNREGLGYEQYV.

This clone has only a few counts. The genes are TRBV29-1 and TRBJ1-5, with 7 bases that match TRBD1. Germline assignment: CDR1 SQVTM and CDR2 ANQGSEA. This CDR3 region has 13 residues. V shed 6 bases, J shed 3 bases, and the junction held 5 bases outside the gene matches. The CDR3 sequence is CSVSDRVNQPQHF. Written as DNA, the CDR3 is TGCAGCGTCTCTGACAGGGTCAATCAGCCCCAGCATTTT.

CDR3 region: CASSQLMGLAGERNEQFF. DNA for the CDR3: TGCGCCAGCAGCCAGCTTATGGGCCTAGCGGGAGAAAGGAATGAGCAGTTCTTC. The chain employs TRBV4-1 and TRBJ2-1; 10 bases map to TRBD2. CDR3 length equals 18 residues. V lost 3 bases to trimming and J lost 7 bases; unmatched junction nucleotides: 15. The germline V gene has CDR1 MGHRA and CDR2 YSYEKL.

The chain has TRBV7-2 and TRBJ1-1; D gene unclear. Trimming cost V 0 bases and J 1 base, with 6 bases left between them. Germline V lookup: CDR1 SGHTA, CDR2 FQGNSA. The CDR3 consists of 14 residues. The CDR3: CASSLASRNTEAFF. CDR3 sequence (DNA): TGTGCCAGCAGCTTAGCGTCCCGGAACACTGAAGCTTTCTTT.

This rearrangement joins TRBV27 to TRBJ2-7; TRBD2 might be the D (6 bases). V lost 3 bases, J lost 6 bases, and 18 bases lay in between. The CDR3 runs 15 residues. Per the germline V gene, CDR1 is MNHEY and CDR2 is SMNVEV (reference sequence). CDR3 DNA: TGTGCCAGCAGTTTCAGGTTAGCGGAGGATCTCGAGCAGTACTTC. Its protein product is CASSFRLAEDLEQYF.

This clone came up many times. The chain employs TRBV29-1 and TRBJ2-1; D call uncertain. The V and J ends lost 8 bases and 0 bases respectively, with 17 bases between them. The CDR3 sequence is 15 residues long. Germline V lookup: CDR1 SQVTM, CDR2 ANQGSEA. This chain's CDR3 is CSTSHPGSSYNEQFF. The CDR3, as DNA: TGCAGCACCTCCCATCCAGGTAGCTCCTACAATGAGCAGTTCTTC.

The J gene is TRBJ2-7, the V gene TRBV2; 11 nucleotides agree with TRBD1. This CDR3 has 14 amino acids. V was clipped by 7 bases and J by 2 bases; unmatched bases: 4. Germline V CDR1 and CDR2: SNHLY, FYNNEI. The CDR3 here is CASTEDRGPYEQYF. The CDR3, as DNA: TGTGCCAGCACCGAGGACAGGGGGCCCTACGAGCAGTACTTC.

The chain is built from TRBV2 and TRBJ2-4, with 9 bases aligning to TRBD1. V lost 4 bases, J lost 3 bases, and 7 bases stayed unmatched. The germline gives CDR1 SNHLY, CDR2 FYNNEI. The CDR3 is 16 amino acids. The CDR3 here is CASSAGDRAGKNIQYF. DNA for the CDR3: TGTGCCAGCAGTGCGGGGGACAGGGCAGGCAAAAACATTCAGTACTTC.

The genes are TRBV5-4 and TRBJ2-7; 14 bases align to TRBD2. This CDR3 has 18 amino acids. Germline V gene sequence: CDR1 SGHNT, CDR2 YYREEE (reference sequence). Germline trimming cut 2 bases from V and 1 base from J; bases unmatched to any gene: 8. The CDR3 DNA reads as TGTGCCAGCAGCTTCGGGACTAGCGGGAGTATGGGGTCCTACGAGCAGTACTTC. Protein product: CASSFGTSGSMGSYEQYF.

V usage is TRBV30 and J usage is TRBJ2-5; D remains ambiguous. Germline V CDR1 and CDR2: GTSNPN, SVGIG (reference sequence). The V end was cut by 2 bases, the J end by 1 base, with 14 bases between. The CDR3 totals 15 residues. The CDR3 is CAWSTVDTIQETQYF. CDR3 nucleotides: TGTGCCTGGAGTACCGTCGACACCATCCAAGAGACCCAGTACTTC.

This chain connects TRBV2 to TRBJ2-7, with 10 bases fitting TRBD2. Germline CDR1 reads SNHLY; CDR2 reads FYNNEI. With 4 bases clipped from V and 4 bases from J, the junction kept 4 bases outside the gene matches. The CDR3 is 14 residues long. The CDR3 region has the DNA TGTGCCAGCAGTGGGGGACTAGCGCTTTACGAGCAGTACTTC. Protein sequence: CASSGGLALYEQYF.

The chain combines TRBV30 with TRBJ1-4; perhaps TRBD1 as D (5 bases). The CDR3 length is 12 residues. The V end was cut by 6 bases, the J end by 7 bases, with 12 bases between. The germline V gene has CDR1 GTSNPN and CDR2 SVGIG (reference sequence). The DNA of the CDR3 is TGTGCCTGCCTTCGGAGGGGTGAAAAACTGTTTTTT. Its protein product is CACLRRGEKLFF.

In regard to this clone: Within the sample, other DNA sequences also encode this same CDR3. The chain is built from TRBV2 and TRBJ1-1, with 7 bases matching TRBD1. The CDR3 contains 13 residues. With V trimmed by 6 bases and J by 0 bases, 1 base remained unmatched. CDR1 SNHLY and CDR2 FYNNEI come from the germline V gene. The CDR3 DNA reads TGTGCCAGCAGGGACAGGATGAACACTGAAGCTTTCTTT. Amino acids: CASRDRMNTEAFF.

This clone was observed a handful of times. The chain has TRBV7-9 and TRBJ2-3; 12 bases are a match to TRBD2. This CDR3 has 17 residues. Germline V CDR1 and CDR2: SEHNR, FQNEAQ (reference sequence). Trimming removed 6 bases from V and 4 bases from J; junction bases left unmatched: 11. CDR3 nucleotide sequence: TGTGCCAGCAGGGATCCTCCGGGACTAGCGGGTGCAGATACGCAGTATTTT. Residues: CASRDPPGLAGADTQYF.

The V and J genes are TRBV5-1 and TRBJ2-5; D may be TRBD1 (6 bases). V was shortened by 3 bases and J by 1 base, with 10 bases between the two germline ends. The CDR3 runs to 14 residues. Germline V gene data show CDR1 as SGHRS and CDR2 as YFSETQ. The CDR3 reads CASSSGRGQETQYF. CDR3 in DNA: TGCGCCAGCAGCTCGGGCAGGGGCCAAGAGACCCAGTACTTC.

This clone turned up a few times. This sequence joins TRBV7-9 and TRBJ2-1; D is ambiguous. Germline CDR1 reads SEHNR; CDR2 reads FQNEAQ (reference sequence). The CDR3 length is 15 residues. V lost 6 bases to trimming and J lost 4 bases, with 16 bases between them. DNA for the CDR3: TGTGCCAGCAGTCGAGTGGGCTCCCAATACAATGAGCAGTTCTTC. Translated: CASSRVGSQYNEQFF.

The J gene is TRBJ2-5, the V gene TRBV11-3; 8 bases match TRBD2. CDR1 and CDR2 from the germline V gene are SGHNT and YENEEA. The CDR3 is made up of 16 amino acids. Trimming at V came to 3 bases and at J to 4 bases, leaving 10 bases not matched to a gene. CDR3 bases: TGTGCCAGCAGCTTGAGCGGGAGAGGGGCGGGAGAGACCCAGTACTTC. Translated: CASSLSGRGAGETQYF.

The CDR3 loop reads CASSLGQLNIQYF. For the CDR3, the DNA is TGTGCCAGCAGTTTGGGACAGTTAAACATTCAGTACTTC. This sequence joins TRBV28 and TRBJ2-4; 7 bases line up with TRBD1. J gave up 6 bases and V 3 bases, and 2 bases lay outside the gene matches. Per the germline V gene, CDR1 is MDHEN and CDR2 is SYDVKM. This CDR3 is built from 13 residues.